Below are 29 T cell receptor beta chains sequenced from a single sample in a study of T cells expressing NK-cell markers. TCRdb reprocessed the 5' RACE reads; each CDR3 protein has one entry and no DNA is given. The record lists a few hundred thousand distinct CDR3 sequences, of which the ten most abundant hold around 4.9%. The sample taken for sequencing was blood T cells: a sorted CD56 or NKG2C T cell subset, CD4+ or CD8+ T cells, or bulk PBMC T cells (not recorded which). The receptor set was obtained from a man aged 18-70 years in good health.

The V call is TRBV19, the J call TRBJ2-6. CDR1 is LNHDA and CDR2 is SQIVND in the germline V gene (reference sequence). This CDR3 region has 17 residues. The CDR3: CASSIASGDSGANVLTF.

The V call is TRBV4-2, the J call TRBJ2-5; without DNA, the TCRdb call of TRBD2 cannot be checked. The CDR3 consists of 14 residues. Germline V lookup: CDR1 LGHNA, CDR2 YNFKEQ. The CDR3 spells CASSQDGSGETQYF.

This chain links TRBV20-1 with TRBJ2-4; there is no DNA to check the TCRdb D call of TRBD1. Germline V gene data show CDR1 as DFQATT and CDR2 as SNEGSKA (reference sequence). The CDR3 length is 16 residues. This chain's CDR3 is CSARQGGFDSKNIQYF.

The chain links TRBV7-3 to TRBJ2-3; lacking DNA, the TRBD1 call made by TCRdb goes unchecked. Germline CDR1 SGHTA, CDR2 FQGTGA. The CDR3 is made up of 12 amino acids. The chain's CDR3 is CASSSGADTQYF.

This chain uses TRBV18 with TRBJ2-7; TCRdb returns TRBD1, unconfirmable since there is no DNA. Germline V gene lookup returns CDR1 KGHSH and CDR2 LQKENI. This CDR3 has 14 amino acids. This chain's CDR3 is CASSLGQIAYEQYF. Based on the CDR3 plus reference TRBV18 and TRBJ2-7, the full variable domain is NAGVMQNPRHLVRRRGQEARLRCSPMKGHSHVYWYRQLPEEGLKFMVYLQKENIIDESGMPKERFSAEFPKEGPSILRIQQVVRGDSAAYFCASSLGQIAYEQYFGPGTRLTVT.

The CDR3 region is CASSRIGGHQPQHF. The V and J genes are TRBV12-3 or TRBV12-4 and TRBJ1-5; there is no DNA to check the TCRdb D call of TRBD1. The CDR3 is 14 amino acids.

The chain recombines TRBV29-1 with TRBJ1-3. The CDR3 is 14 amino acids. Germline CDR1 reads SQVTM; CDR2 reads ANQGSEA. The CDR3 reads CSVEDRAGGNTIYF.

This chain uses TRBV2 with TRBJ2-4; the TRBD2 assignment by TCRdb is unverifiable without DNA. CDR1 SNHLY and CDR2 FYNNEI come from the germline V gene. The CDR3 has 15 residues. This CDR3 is CASTSRGGRKNIQYF.

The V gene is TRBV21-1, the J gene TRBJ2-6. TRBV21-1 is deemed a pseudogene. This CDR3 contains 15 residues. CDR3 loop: CASSKEVAGANVLTF.

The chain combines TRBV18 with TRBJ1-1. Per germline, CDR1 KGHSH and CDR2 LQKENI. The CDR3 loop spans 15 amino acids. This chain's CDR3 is CASSPPLSGNTEAFF.

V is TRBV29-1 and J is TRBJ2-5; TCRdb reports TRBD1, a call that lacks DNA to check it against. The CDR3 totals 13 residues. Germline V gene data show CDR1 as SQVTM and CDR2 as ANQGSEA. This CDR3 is CSVETESQETQYF.

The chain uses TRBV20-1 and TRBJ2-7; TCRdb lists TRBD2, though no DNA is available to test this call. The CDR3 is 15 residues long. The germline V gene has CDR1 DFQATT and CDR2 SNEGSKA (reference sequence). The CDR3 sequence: CSACPAAGSAYEQYF.

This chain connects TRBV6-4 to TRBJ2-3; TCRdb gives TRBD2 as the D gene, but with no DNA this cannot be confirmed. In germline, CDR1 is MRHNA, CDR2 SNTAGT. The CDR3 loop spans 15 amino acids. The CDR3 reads CASSIGPSTVDTQYF.

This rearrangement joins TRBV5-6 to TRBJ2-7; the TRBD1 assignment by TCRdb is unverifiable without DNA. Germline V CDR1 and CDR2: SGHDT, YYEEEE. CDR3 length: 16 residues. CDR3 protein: CASSFYQRTRTYEQYF.

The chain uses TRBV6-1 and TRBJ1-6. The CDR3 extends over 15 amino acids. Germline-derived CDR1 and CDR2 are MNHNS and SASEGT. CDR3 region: CASSLREPYNSPLHF.

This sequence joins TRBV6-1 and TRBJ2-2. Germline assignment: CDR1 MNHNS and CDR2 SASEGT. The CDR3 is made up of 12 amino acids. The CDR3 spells CASRDGPGELFF.

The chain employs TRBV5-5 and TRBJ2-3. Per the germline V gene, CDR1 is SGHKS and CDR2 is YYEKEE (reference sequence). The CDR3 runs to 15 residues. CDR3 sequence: CASSPGLWVYGTQYF. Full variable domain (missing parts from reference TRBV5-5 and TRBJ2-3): DAGVTQSPTHLIKTRGQQVTLRCSPISGHKSVSWYQQVLGQGPQFIFQYYEKEERGRGNFPDRFSARQFPNYSSELNVNALLLGDSALYLCASSPGLWVYGTQYFGPGTRLTVL.

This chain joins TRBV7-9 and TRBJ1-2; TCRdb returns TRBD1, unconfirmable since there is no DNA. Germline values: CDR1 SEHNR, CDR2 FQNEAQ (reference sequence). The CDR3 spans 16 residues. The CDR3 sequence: CASSLEGGQINYGYTF.

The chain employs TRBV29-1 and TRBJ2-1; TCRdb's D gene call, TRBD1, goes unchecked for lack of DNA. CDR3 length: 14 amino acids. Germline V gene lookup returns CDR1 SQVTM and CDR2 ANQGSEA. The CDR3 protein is CSGRGAGGIDEQFF.

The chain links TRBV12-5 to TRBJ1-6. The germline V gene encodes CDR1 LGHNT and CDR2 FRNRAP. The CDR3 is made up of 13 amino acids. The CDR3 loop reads CASGLNGNSPLHF. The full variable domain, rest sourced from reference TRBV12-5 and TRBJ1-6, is DARVTQTPRHKVTEMGQEVTMRCQPILGHNTVFWYRQTMMQGLELLAYFRNRAPLDDSGMPKDRFSAEMPDATLATLKIQPSEPRDSAVYFCASGLNGNSPLHFGNGTRLTVT.

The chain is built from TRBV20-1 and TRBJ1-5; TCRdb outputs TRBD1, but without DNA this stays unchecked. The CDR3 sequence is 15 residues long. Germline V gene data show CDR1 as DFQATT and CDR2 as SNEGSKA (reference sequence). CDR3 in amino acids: CSASLNSRRLKPQHF.

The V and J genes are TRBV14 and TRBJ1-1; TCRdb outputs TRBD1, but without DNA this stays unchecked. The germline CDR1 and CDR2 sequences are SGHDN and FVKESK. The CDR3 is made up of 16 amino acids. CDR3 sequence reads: CASSRLGATLGTEAFF.

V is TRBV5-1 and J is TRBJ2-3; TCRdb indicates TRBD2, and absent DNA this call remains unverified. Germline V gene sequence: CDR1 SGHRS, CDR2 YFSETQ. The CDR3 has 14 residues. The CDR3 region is CASSLVREADTQYF.

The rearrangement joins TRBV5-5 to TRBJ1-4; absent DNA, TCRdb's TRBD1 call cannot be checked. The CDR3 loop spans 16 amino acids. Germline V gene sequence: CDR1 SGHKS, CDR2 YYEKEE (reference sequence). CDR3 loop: CASSPDGTSTNEKLFF.

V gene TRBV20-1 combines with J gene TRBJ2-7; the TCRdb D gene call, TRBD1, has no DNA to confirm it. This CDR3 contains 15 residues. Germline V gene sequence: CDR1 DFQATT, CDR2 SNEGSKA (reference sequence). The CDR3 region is CSARVLGQLSDEQYF.

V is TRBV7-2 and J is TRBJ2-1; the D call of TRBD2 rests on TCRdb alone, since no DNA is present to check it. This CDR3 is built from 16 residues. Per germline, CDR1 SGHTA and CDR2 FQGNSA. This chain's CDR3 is CASSLYIGAPYNEQFF.

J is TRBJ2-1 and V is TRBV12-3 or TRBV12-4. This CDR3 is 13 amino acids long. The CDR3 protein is CASQRSDHNEQFF.

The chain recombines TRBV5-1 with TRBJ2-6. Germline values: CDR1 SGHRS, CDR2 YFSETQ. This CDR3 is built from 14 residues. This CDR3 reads CASKGFAGANVLTF.

CDR3 amino acids: CASSQGNSAGGYTF. The chain is built from TRBV3-1 and TRBJ1-2. This CDR3 is built from 14 residues. Germline CDR1 is LGHDT and CDR2 is YNNKEL (reference sequence).